A single sample is the source of the 18 T cell receptor beta chains below, sequenced in a study of CD8+ T cells in alopecia areata. cDNA prepared by RNA extraction and subsequent reverse transcription served as the template for sequencing. The method was immunoSEQ multiplex PCR; TCRdb's version includes in-frame clones alone and lacks a portion of them. Of a few hundred thousand clones listed, roughly 60% are singletons. Treatment meaning: oral pan-JAK inhibitor, 5-10 mg twice daily. Source: CD4+ T cells sorted from blood, taken around week 52, from a patient treated with tofacitinib. These receptors all come from a human donor with alopecia areata.

The chain joins TRBV7-9 to TRBJ2-5; D is unresolved. There are 11 residues in the CDR3. Looked up from germline, CDR1 is SEHNR and CDR2 is FQNEAQ (reference sequence). The germline V and J ends were trimmed by 5 bases and 5 bases, with 6 bases remaining between them. The CDR3 bases are TGTGCCAGCAGCATAACGGAGACCCAGTACTTC. It codes for CASSITETQYF.

This chain links TRBV2 with TRBJ2-3, with TRBD1 matching 8 bases. Looked up from germline, CDR1 is SNHLY and CDR2 is FYNNEI. This CDR3 region has 15 residues. V dropped 5 bases and J dropped 5; count of bases not matched to a gene: 9. CDR3 region: CASSLDRGIEDTQYF. The DNA for the CDR3 is TGTGCCAGCAGTCTAGACAGGGGAATAGAAGATACGCAGTATTTT.

This clone was seen a few times. The chain links TRBV10-3 to TRBJ2-7; tentatively, D is TRBD2 (6 bases). The CDR3 is 15 amino acids. Deletions cut 0 bases from V and 3 bases from J, with 12 bases between. Germline V CDR1 and CDR2: ENHRY, SYGVKD. CDR3 bases: TGTGCCATCAGTGAGTCTGCGGGACGGATCTACGAGCAGTACTTC. Its protein is CAISESAGRIYEQYF.

This chain connects TRBV28 to TRBJ1-5; 7 nucleotides agree with TRBD1. The CDR3 extends over 15 amino acids. CDR1 and CDR2 from the germline V gene are MDHEN and SYDVKM. With 7 bases clipped from V and 4 bases from J, the junction kept 10 bases outside the gene matches. CDR3 DNA sequence: TGTGCCAGCATCGGAGGGGGCCGTCGTAATCAGCCCCAGCATTTT. Amino acid sequence: CASIGGGRRNQPQHF.

The chain employs TRBV5-1 and TRBJ2-5; TRBD2 might be the D (5 bases). V lost 0 bases and J lost 2, with 8 bases in between. The CDR3 spans 14 residues. Germline-derived CDR1 and CDR2 are SGHRS and YFSETQ. The CDR3 sequence: CASSLETGQETQYF. Written as DNA, the CDR3 is TGCGCCAGCAGCTTGGAAACGGGGCAAGAGACCCAGTACTTC.

The V and J genes are TRBV30 and TRBJ2-1; D is possibly TRBD2 (6 bases). Germline lookup yields CDR1 GTSNPN and CDR2 SVGIG (reference sequence). The ends were cut back, 2 bases at V and 10 bases at J, with 12 bases in the middle. The CDR3 has 12 residues. The CDR3 protein is CAWSRRGGEQFF. The DNA for the CDR3 is TGTGCCTGGAGTCGGCGGGGCGGGGAGCAGTTCTTC.

This clone showed up just once. CDR3 sequence (DNA): TGTGCCAGCAGCCTGACTTCTAGCACAGATACGCAGTATTTT. Its protein product is CASSLTSSTDTQYF. V usage is TRBV5-6 and J usage is TRBJ2-3; D is ambiguous. The length of the CDR3 is 14 residues. The V end lost 4 bases, the J end lost 0 bases, and 9 bases lay between the germline ends. From germline, CDR1 is SGHDT and CDR2 YYEEEE.

J is TRBJ2-5 and V is TRBV5-4; the D is unclear. Trimming stripped 0 bases from V and 5 bases from J, with 8 bases between. CDR1 is SGHNT, CDR2 YYREEE, per germline (reference sequence). CDR3 length equals 13 residues. The CDR3, as DNA: TGTGCCAGCAGCTTGGCCCTCGGGGAGACCCAGTACTTC. As protein: CASSLALGETQYF.

This chain links TRBV4-2 with TRBJ2-7; tentatively, D is TRBD1 (6 bases). V was shortened by 4 bases and J by 10 bases, with 26 bases between the two germline ends. The CDR3 contains 16 residues. Germline V lookup: CDR1 LGHNA, CDR2 YNFKEQ. CDR3 nucleotide sequence: TGTGCCAGCAGCCTCCAGGCTAGACAGGATGGCGAACAACAGTACTTC. It encodes CASSLQARQDGEQQYF.

The rearrangement joins TRBV30 to TRBJ1-2; the D gene is possibly TRBD1 (5 bases). The germline V gene has CDR1 GTSNPN and CDR2 SVGIG (reference sequence). This CDR3 is built from 11 residues. V lost 3 bases, J lost 8 bases, and 10 bases lay in between. CDR3 sequence reads: CAWSDSLGYTF. The CDR3 DNA reads TGTGCCTGGAGCGACAGTTTGGGCTACACCTTC.

The chain links TRBV19 to TRBJ2-6; 7 bases are a match to TRBD1. Germline assignment: CDR1 LNHDA and CDR2 SQIVND (reference sequence). The CDR3 extends over 17 amino acids. J gave up 0 bases and V 3 bases, and 5 bases lay outside the gene matches. The CDR3 DNA follows: TGTGCCAGTAGTATCGGACAGGCCTTCTCTGGGGCCAACGTCCTGACTTTC. As protein: CASSIGQAFSGANVLTF. Full variable domain (rest looked up from reference TRBV19 and TRBJ2-6): DGGITQSPKYLFRKEGQNVTLSCEQNLNHDAMYWYRQDPGQGLRLIYYSQIVNDFQKGDIAEGYSVSREKKESFPLTVTSAQKNPTAFYLCASSIGQAFSGANVLTFGAGSRLTVL.

V and J are TRBV29-1 and TRBJ2-2; D is possibly TRBD1 (7 bases). Looked up from germline, CDR1 is SQVTM and CDR2 is ANQGSEA. This CDR3 is 14 amino acids long. Trimming shortened V by 6 bases and J by 4 bases, and 15 bases separated the two germline ends. Written as DNA, the CDR3 is TGCAGCGTGCACGGGCAGGGGGGCACCGGGGAGCTGTTTTTT. Translating it yields CSVHGQGGTGELFF.

The V and J genes are TRBV5-1 and TRBJ2-1; 7 bases line up with TRBD1. V trimming: 4 bases; J trimming: 8 bases; junction bases outside the gene matches: 6. The CDR3 contains 13 residues. Germline V gives CDR1 SGHRS, CDR2 YFSETQ. The CDR3 DNA is TGCGCCAGCAGCGGGACAGTTAGGGATGAGCAGTTCTTC. Protein product: CASSGTVRDEQFF.

The V call is TRBV9, the J call TRBJ2-5; 7 nucleotides agree with TRBD1. V shed 0 bases and J 3 bases; nucleotides not matched to a gene: 5. Germline loops: CDR1 SGDLS, CDR2 YYNGEE. CDR3 length: 15 residues. CDR3 protein: CASSVGGQGEETQYF. The CDR3 bases are TGTGCCAGCAGCGTAGGGGGGCAGGGGGAAGAGACCCAGTACTTC. Based on the CDR3 plus reference TRBV9 and TRBJ2-5, the full variable domain is DSGVTQTPKHLITATGQRVTLRCSPRSGDLSVYWYQQSLDQGLQFLIQYYNGEERAKGNILERFSAQQFPDLHSELNLSSLELGDSALYFCASSVGGQGEETQYFGPGTRLLVL.

A few counts support this clone. V usage is TRBV30 and J usage is TRBJ1-1; TRBD1 is a possible D gene (5 bases). The CDR3 sequence is 14 residues long. Germline V gene lookup returns CDR1 GTSNPN and CDR2 SVGIG (reference sequence). V was cut by 0 bases and J by 1 base, with 9 bases left in between. The CDR3 nucleotides read TGTGCCTGGAGTGTACCGGGGGGGAACACTGAAGCTTTCTTT. Translation: CAWSVPGGNTEAFF.

The chain is built from TRBV5-1 and TRBJ2-2, with 8 bases identical to TRBD1. CDR3 length: 17 amino acids. With V trimmed by 4 bases and J by 7 bases, 15 bases remained unmatched. The germline V gene encodes CDR1 SGHRS and CDR2 YFSETQ. In DNA form, the CDR3 reads TGCGCCAGCAGCCCGACCTGGGCCAGGGGGCGCGGCGGGGAGCTGTTTTTT. Protein sequence: CASSPTWARGRGGELFF.

The chain couples TRBV11-2 to TRBJ2-5; 7 nucleotides line up with TRBD1. Trimming took 6 bases from V and 7 from J; bases not matched to a gene: 11. This CDR3 is built from 14 residues. CDR1 is SGHAT and CDR2 is FQNNGV in the germline V gene. The CDR3 nucleotides are TGTGCCAGCAGTATAGAAGGGGGCCGGGTGACCCAGTACTTC. This encodes CASSIEGGRVTQYF.

There are a few counts of this clone. This sequence joins TRBV11-2 and TRBJ2-7; 8 bases align to TRBD1. The CDR3 covers 14 residues. Per the germline V gene, CDR1 is SGHAT and CDR2 is FQNNGV. Trimming took 6 bases from V and 5 from J; bases not matched to a gene: 9. The CDR3 DNA sequence: TGTGCCAGCAGTTTTGGACAGGGCTTCCACGAGCAGTACTTC. This codes for CASSFGQGFHEQYF.